Listed below are T cell receptor beta chains from one sample, sequenced in a study of blood T cell repertoires in COVID-19. The protocol was immunoSEQ multiplex PCR, while the TCRdb copy is restricted to in-frame clones and leaves out a portion. This sample has 220,000 or so clones, with 82% found just once. The sequenced sample was peripheral blood. These receptors were obtained from a woman of 80 years or more with COVID-19, enrolled during active disease. Both conserved end residues are part of each CDR3. D genes are given only for firm matches. Expanded clones get a size class; other rows say once, few or many, or leave the size out.

d_call clone_size j_call v_call cdr3_aa cdr3_nt
. . TRBJ2-1 TRBV18 CASSPTQGNNEQFF TGTGCCAGCTCACCAACCCAGGGGAACAATGAGCAGTTCTTC
. . TRBJ2-7 TRBV13 CASSLGTAVRYEQYF TGTGCCAGCAGCTTAGGAACAGCCGTAAGGTACGAGCAGTACTTC
. . TRBJ1-1 TRBV7-8 CASSFRGTTEAFF TGTGCCAGCAGCTTTAGAGGGACAACTGAAGCTTTCTTT
. . TRBJ1-1 TRBV29-1 CSVDRGPAEAFF TGCAGCGTTGATAGGGGTCCAGCTGAAGCTTTCTTT
. . TRBJ1-1 TRBV5-4 CASSFFGDGAFF TGTGCCAGCAGCTTTTTCGGGGATGGAGCTTTCTTT
TRBD1 few TRBJ1-4 TRBV2 CASSIGQDNEKLFF TGTGCCAGCAGCATAGGACAGGATAATGAAAAACTGTTTTTT
TRBD1 . TRBJ1-6 TRBV28 CASSSPDRGNSPLHF TGTGCCAGCAGTTCCCCCGACAGGGGTAATTCACCCCTCCACTTT
TRBD2 once TRBJ2-1 TRBV5-4 CASSPLGKAGGDNEQFF TGTGCCAGCAGCCCTCTCGGGAAAGCGGGGGGGGACAATGAGCAGTTCTTC
. . TRBJ2-2 TRBV5-1 CASNLEGGNGELFF TGCGCCAGCAATTTGGAGGGCGGAAACGGGGAGCTGTTTTTT
. . TRBJ1-4 TRBV7-9 CASSPRWGVREKLFF TGTGCCAGCAGCCCACGGTGGGGGGTGAGAGAAAAACTGTTTTTT
. . TRBJ2-2 TRBV4-1 CASSQPSRGGWGELFF TGCGCCAGCAGCCAACCCTCCAGGGGAGGGTGGGGGGAGCTGTTTTTT
. . TRBJ2-1 TRBV28 CASSLPPETQGPAYNEQFF TGTGCCAGCAGTTTACCCCCCGAAACACAGGGACCGGCCTACAATGAGCAGTTCTTC
. . TRBJ1-2 TRBV3-1/TRBV3-2 CASSRTRDGYTF TGTGCCAGCAGTCGGACTCGGGATGGCTACACCTTC
TRBD1 . TRBJ2-1 TRBV6-5 CASSQTGRDEQFF TGTGCCAGCAGTCAGACAGGGCGGGATGAGCAGTTCTTC
. . TRBJ2-3 TRBV18 CASSPNRVGATDTQYF TGTGCCAGCTCTCCAAACAGGGTAGGGGCCACAGATACGCAGTATTTT
. . TRBJ2-1 TRBV4-2 CASSHELSNSYNEQFF TGTGCCAGCAGCCATGAACTTTCAAACTCCTACAATGAGCAGTTCTTC
. . TRBJ1-4 TRBV2 CASSVGTRGLFF TGTGCCAGCTCCGTAGGGACTCGGGGACTGTTTTTT
. . TRBJ2-3 TRBV9 CASSPEGGRPDTQYF TGTGCCAGCAGCCCAGAGGGGGGGAGGCCAGATACGCAGTATTTT
. few TRBJ1-4 TRBV5-1 CASSLRLDEKLFF TGCGCCAGCAGCCTCCGATTAGATGAAAAACTGTTTTTT
. . TRBJ1-1 TRBV7-2 CASSSSGTLMNTEAFF TGTGCCAGCAGCTCCTCCGGGACACTCATGAACACTGAAGCTTTCTTT
TRBD1 . TRBJ1-1 TRBV18 CASSPGGQGNTEAFF TGTGCCAGCTCACCAGGGGGACAGGGGAACACTGAAGCTTTCTTT
TRBD1 . TRBJ1-4 TRBV24-1 CATSDSGQGNEKLFF TGTGCCACCAGCGATTCGGGACAGGGGAATGAAAAACTGTTTTTT
. . TRBJ2-1 TRBV5-1 CASSFTDSSYNEQFF TGCGCCAGCAGCTTCACCGATAGCTCCTACAATGAGCAGTTCTTC
TRBD1 . TRBJ1-1 TRBV2 CASVDRGYVTEAFF TGTGCCAGCGTAGACAGGGGGTATGTCACTGAAGCTTTCTTT
. . TRBJ1-2 TRBV30 CAWTSSTGRGYTF TGTGCCTGGACATCCTCGACAGGTCGGGGCTACACCTTC
. . TRBJ2-7 TRBV9 CASSVGGSSYEQYF TGTGCCAGCAGCGTAGGCGGAAGCTCCTACGAGCAGTACTTC
. . TRBJ1-4 TRBV5-6 CASSFKTQTNEKLFF TGTGCCAGCAGCTTTAAGACACAGACTAATGAAAAACTGTTTTTT
TRBD1 . TRBJ1-2 TRBV6-2/TRBV6-3 CASSRQGTGGYTF TGTGCCAGCAGCCGACAGGGAACAGGAGGCTACACCTTC
TRBD2 . TRBJ2-1 TRBV5-1 CASSPGTSGVSYNEQFF TGCGCCAGCAGCCCAGGGACTAGCGGGGTCTCCTACAATGAGCAGTTCTTC
. . TRBJ1-1 TRBV11-2 CASSLGQGPTEAFF TGTGCCAGCAGCTTAGGTCAGGGGCCCACTGAAGCTTTCTTT
TRBD2 . TRBJ2-2 TRBV11-2 CASSLRTSGSAGELFF TGTGCCAGCAGCTTGAGGACTAGCGGGAGTGCGGGGGAGCTGTTTTTT
. . TRBJ1-3 TRBV14 CASSRDRSGNTIYF TGTGCCAGCAGCCGCGACAGGTCTGGAAACACCATATATTTT
. . TRBJ1-2 TRBV4-2 CASSQEDSLNYGYTF TGTGCCAGCAGCCAAGAGGACAGTCTTAACTATGGCTACACCTTC
. . TRBJ2-1 TRBV20-1 CSADRYNEQFF TGCAGTGCCGATAGATACAATGAGCAGTTCTTC
. once TRBJ1-4 TRBV4-2 CASSQGPSGETNEKLFF TGTGCCAGCAGCCAAGGCCCCTCGGGAGAAACTAATGAAAAACTGTTTTTT
. . TRBJ2-1 TRBV19 CASRVRYLGAEQFF TGTGCCAGTAGGGTCCGATATCTGGGGGCGGAGCAGTTCTTC
TRBD2 . TRBJ2-7 TRBV9 CASSGGVAGTYEQYF TGTGCCAGCAGCGGGGGGGTAGCGGGAACCTACGAGCAGTACTTC
. . TRBJ2-2 TRBV5-1 CASSQTRMNTGELFF TGCGCCAGCAGTCAGACTAGGATGAACACCGGGGAGCTGTTTTTT
. few TRBJ1-1 TRBV2 CASSSRDSTEAFF TGTGCCAGCAGCTCGAGAGATTCAACTGAAGCTTTCTTT
TRBD2 . TRBJ2-1 TRBV5-6 CASSPGLAEIVSYNEQFF TGTGCCAGCAGCCCAGGACTAGCGGAGATCGTCTCCTACAATGAGCAGTTCTTC
. few TRBJ2-3 TRBV19 CASSIHGRGTDTQYF TGTGCCAGTAGTATTCACGGCAGGGGCACAGATACGCAGTATTTT
. few TRBJ1-5 TRBV10-2 CASSEGQPTTPQHF TGCGCCAGCAGTGAGGGGCAGCCTACCACGCCCCAGCATTTT
. . TRBJ1-2 TRBV19 CASSMEAGRGGYTF TGTGCCAGTAGTATGGAGGCAGGTCGAGGTGGCTACACCTTC
. once TRBJ1-2 TRBV7-3 CASSLRGGEGYTF TGTGCCAGCAGCTTACGGGGCGGGGAGGGCTACACCTTC
TRBD2 . TRBJ2-7 TRBV14 CASSVGGSGHSYEQYF TGTGCCAGCAGCGTCGGGGGTAGCGGGCATTCCTACGAGCAGTACTTC
. . TRBJ1-1 TRBV5-8 CASSLAIRQDLGAFF TGTGCCAGCAGCTTGGCAATACGACAGGATCTGGGAGCTTTCTTT
. few TRBJ1-1 TRBV4-1 CASSQVSNTGFLFEAFF TGCGCCAGCAGCCAAGTTTCAAATACAGGGTTTTTATTTGAAGCTTTCTTT
TRBD2 . TRBJ2-2 TRBV5-1 CASSSGLAGNTGELFF TGCGCCAGCAGCTCGGGACTAGCGGGGAACACCGGGGAGCTGTTTTTT
TRBD2 . TRBJ2-3 TRBV5-4 CASSLLAGGPGTDTQYF TGTGCCAGCAGCCTACTAGCGGGAGGGCCGGGCACAGATACGCAGTATTTT
. . TRBJ2-5 TRBV28 CASSFRETQYF TGTGCCAGCAGTTTCAGAGAGACCCAGTACTTC
. . TRBJ2-7 TRBV24-1 CAPHDGGPAQYF TGTGCCCCACATGACGGGGGTCCTGCGCAGTACTTC
. once TRBJ1-1 TRBV12-5 CASGPRTVNTEAFF TGTGCTAGTGGTCCTCGAACAGTGAACACTGAAGCTTTCTTT
TRBD2 . TRBJ2-5 TRBV4-2 CASSFQRGGRETQYF TGTGCCAGCAGCTTTCAGCGGGGGGGCCGAGAGACCCAGTACTTC